This TCR beta chain was documented in a study of cytomegalovirus exposure and HLA in healthy donors. Study at large: The roughly 110 validation repertoires were reported in a later analysis to have been generated on the same platform as the approximately 700 first-cohort repertoires.

Study-wide results and limits: Rarity held for most TCR sequences, but there were some public TCRs that occurred in many donors. Subsequent analysis of the roughly 120 validation repertoires found a tendency for first-cohort TCR clusters to co-occur.

This clone appeared a single time. Its antigen is undetermined. Assay used: immunoSEQ multiplex PCR; TCRdb lists only in-frame clones, some missing. The table records 180,000 or so clones, about 89% of them present only once. This CDR3 contains 15 residues. V shed 6 bases and J shed 3 bases, with 17 bases lying between them. The germline V gene has CDR1 MNHNY and CDR2 SVGAGI (reference sequence). The V gene is TRBV6-6, the J gene TRBJ1-2; D remains ambiguous. The clonotype was recovered from a man aged 25-40 years in good health and CMV-seropositive. Sequencing used PBMCs. CDR3 coding DNA: TGTGCCAGCAGCCACCCCCCAGGTGTGGACTATGGCTACACCTTC. It encodes CASSHPPGVDYGYTF.